A selection of T cell receptor beta chains follows, all from one sample in a study of PD-L1 blockade in urothelial cancer. Produced via immunoSEQ multiplex PCR; TCRdb's table is partial and in-frame only. Of 95,000 to 130,000 clones in the sample, around 89% were seen once. The input for sequencing was PBMCs, taken around atezolizumab (anti-PD-L1) treatment. The receptors come from a man aged 60 to 69 with urothelial cancer. CDR3s include the opening cysteine and the closing phenylalanine or tryptophan. The order of the fields is J gene, clone size, V gene, D gene, CDR3 DNA, CDR3 protein. A D gene is named only where the DNA matches it firmly. Expanded clones are given a class, and other clones once, few, many or no size at all.

TRBJ2-1 NA TRBV6-1 TRBD2 TGTGCCAGCAGAGTACTAGCGGGGAACTACAATGAGCAGTTCTTC CASRVLAGNYNEQFF
TRBJ2-1 NA TRBV27 TRBD2 TGTGCCAGCAGTTTATGGAGCGGGGGGCTTAGCTCCTACAATGAGCAGTTCTTC CASSLWSGGLSSYNEQFF
TRBJ1-4 NA TRBV2 NA TGTGCCAGCGTCGGAGGGAGCACTAATGAAAAACTGTTTTTT CASVGGSTNEKLFF
TRBJ2-3 NA TRBV5-8 NA TGTGCCAGCACCCGCCTAAGCACAGATACGCAGTATTTT CASTRLSTDTQYF
TRBJ1-2 NA TRBV11-2 TRBD1 TGTGCCAGCAGCCCACTACAGGGGTATGGCTACACCTTC CASSPLQGYGYTF
TRBJ2-2 NA TRBV5-8 TRBD2 TGTGCCAGCAGGTTCACAGGGGCTAGCGGGGGAGGCACCGGGGAGCTGTTTTTT CASRFTGASGGGTGELFF
TRBJ2-1 once TRBV5-1 TRBD2 TGCGCCAGCAGCTGGACTAGCGGGGGGACTTTAGGATCCTACAATGAGCAGTTCTTC CASSWTSGGTLGSYNEQFF
TRBJ2-2 NA TRBV2 TRBD2 TGTGCCAGCAGTGATCCGGGCGGGGGGAACACCGGGGAGCTGTTTTTT CASSDPGGGNTGELFF
TRBJ2-2 NA TRBV9 TRBD2 TGTGCCAGCAGCGGTGTCCTAGCGGCCGGGGAGCTGTTTTTT CASSGVLAAGELFF
TRBJ1-5 NA TRBV28 NA TGTGCCAGCAGCCCTCTCCTGAGCAATCAGCCCCAGCATTTT CASSPLLSNQPQHF
TRBJ2-1 NA TRBV28 TRBD1 TGTGCCAGCATCGAGGGGGCAACCTACAATGAGCAGTTCTTC CASIEGATYNEQFF
TRBJ2-1 NA TRBV30 NA TGTGCCTGGAGGACGGGTTCCTACAATGAGCAGTTCTTC CAWRTGSYNEQFF
TRBJ1-2 NA TRBV5-4 NA TGTGCCAGCAGCTCGGATCATCAAGAGGACTACACCTTC CASSSDHQEDYTF
TRBJ1-2 NA TRBV7-2 TRBD1 TGTGCCAGCAGCTTAGCCCCGGGACAGGGCCGTGGCTACACCTTC CASSLAPGQGRGYTF
TRBJ1-6 NA TRBV5-4 NA TGTGCCAGCAGCGAAAGACAGGAGCCAAATTCACCCCTCCACTTT CASSERQEPNSPLHF
TRBJ2-5 few TRBV18 TRBD1 TGTGCCAGCTCACCAGGGACAGAGGGGGAGACCCAGTACTTC CASSPGTEGETQYF
TRBJ1-6 NA TRBV5-6 NA TGTGCCAGCAGCTTGGGGCGGGGGTCGGAAAATTCACCCCTCCACTTT CASSLGRGSENSPLHF
TRBJ2-7 NA TRBV4-3 NA TGCGCCAGCAGCCAAGATCTACAGACCTACGAGCAGTACTTC CASSQDLQTYEQYF
TRBJ1-1 NA TRBV6-5 TRBD1 TGTGCCAGCAGTTACCTGACAGGGACCATGAACACTGAAGCTTTCTTT CASSYLTGTMNTEAFF
TRBJ2-3 NA TRBV11-2 TRBD1 TGTGCCAGCAGCCTAGGACAGGGGCAGCTGGCAGATACGCAGTATTTT CASSLGQGQLADTQYF
TRBJ2-1 few TRBV27 NA TGTGCCAGCAGTGCGGCCGGGACTGCATATGAGCAGTTCTTC CASSAAGTAYEQFF
TRBJ2-5 NA TRBV29-1 TRBD2 TGCAGCGTTGACGGGGGGACTAGCGGCACGCAGCAGTACTTC CSVDGGTSGTQQYF
TRBJ2-7 NA TRBV9 TRBD2 TGTGCCAGCAGCGTAGGGGTATCGGGAGGGCACGAGCAGTACTTC CASSVGVSGGHEQYF
TRBJ1-1 once TRBV18 NA TGTGCCAGCTCACCTATTACTGAAGCTTTCTTT CASSPITEAFF
TRBJ2-2 NA TRBV2 TRBD1 TGTGCCACCAACGAGGGACAGGGGATTAAAGAGCTGTTTTTT CATNEGQGIKELFF
TRBJ2-1 NA TRBV5-1 NA TGCGCCAGCAGCTTGGCCGCTACTAGCCGTGCCAATGAGCAGTTCTTC CASSLAATSRANEQFF